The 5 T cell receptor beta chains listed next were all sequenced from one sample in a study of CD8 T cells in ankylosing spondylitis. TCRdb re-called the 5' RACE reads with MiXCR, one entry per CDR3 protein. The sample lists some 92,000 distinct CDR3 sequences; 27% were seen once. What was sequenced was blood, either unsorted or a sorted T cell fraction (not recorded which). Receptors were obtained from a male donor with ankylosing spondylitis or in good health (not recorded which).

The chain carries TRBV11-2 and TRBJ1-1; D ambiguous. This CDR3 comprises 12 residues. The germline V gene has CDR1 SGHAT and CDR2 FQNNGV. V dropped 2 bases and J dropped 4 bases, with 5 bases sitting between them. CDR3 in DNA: TGTGCCAGCAGCTTATACGGCACTGAAGCTTTCTTT. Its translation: CASSLYGTEAFF. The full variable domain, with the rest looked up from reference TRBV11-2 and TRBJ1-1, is EAGVAQSPRYKIIEKRQSVAFWCNPISGHATLYWYQQILGQGPKLLIQFQNNGVVDDSQLPKDRFSAERLKGVDSTLKIQPAKLEDSAVYLCASSLYGTEAFFGQGTRLTVV.

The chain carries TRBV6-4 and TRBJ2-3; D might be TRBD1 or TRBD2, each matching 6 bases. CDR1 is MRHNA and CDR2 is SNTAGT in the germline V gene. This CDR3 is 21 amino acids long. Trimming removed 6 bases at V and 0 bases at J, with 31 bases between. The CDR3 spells CASSHTRGLRSNPSSTDTQYF. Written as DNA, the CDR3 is TGTGCCAGCAGCCATACACGGGGGCTGCGTTCGAATCCATCTAGCACAGATACGCAGTATTTT.

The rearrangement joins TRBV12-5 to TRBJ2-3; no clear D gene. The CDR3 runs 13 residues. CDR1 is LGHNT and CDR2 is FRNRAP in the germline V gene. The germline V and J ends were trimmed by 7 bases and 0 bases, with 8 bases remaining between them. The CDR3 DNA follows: TGTGCTAGTGCCTTCGACAGCACAGATACGCAGTATTTT. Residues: CASAFDSTDTQYF.

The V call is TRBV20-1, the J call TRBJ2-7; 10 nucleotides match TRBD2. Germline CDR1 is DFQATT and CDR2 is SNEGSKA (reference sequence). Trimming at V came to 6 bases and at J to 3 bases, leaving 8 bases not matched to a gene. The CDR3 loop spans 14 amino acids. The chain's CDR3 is CSALLAGDHYEQYF. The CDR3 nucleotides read TGCAGTGCCCTCCTAGCGGGAGACCACTACGAGCAGTACTTC.

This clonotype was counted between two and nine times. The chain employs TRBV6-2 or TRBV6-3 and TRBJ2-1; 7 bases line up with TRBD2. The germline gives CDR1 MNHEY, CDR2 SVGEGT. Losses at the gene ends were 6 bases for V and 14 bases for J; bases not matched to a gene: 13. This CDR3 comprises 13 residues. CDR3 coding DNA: TGTGCCAGCAGACGTCAGCGGGGCACGAGGAAGTTCTTC. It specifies CASRRQRGTRKFF.